These 7 T cell receptor beta chains share one sample of origin, sequenced in a study of CD8 T cells in ankylosing spondylitis. From the 5' RACE reads, TCRdb called clonotypes with MiXCR, one entry per CDR3 protein. The sample shows around 150,000 distinct CDR3 sequences, about 10% of them seen only once. Sequencing used blood, either unsorted or a sorted T cell fraction (not recorded which). All receptors derive from a female donor with ankylosing spondylitis or in good health (not recorded which).

This clonotype was found many times. This chain connects TRBV2 to TRBJ2-1, with TRBD2 matching over 10 bases. V dropped 5 bases and J dropped 0; count of bases not matched to a gene: 13. The CDR3 is 19 residues long. Germline V CDR1 and CDR2: SNHLY, FYNNEI. The CDR3 DNA reads as TGTGCCAGCAGTTACCCCGGACTAGCGGATCTTATCTCCTACAATGAGCAGTTCTTC. Translation gives CASSYPGLADLISYNEQFF. Variable domain in full (rest from reference TRBV2 and TRBJ2-1): EPEVTQTPSHQVTQMGQEVILRCVPISNHLYFYWYRQILGQKVEFLVSFYNNEISEKSEIFDDQFSVERPDGSNFTLKIRSTKLEDSAMYFCASSYPGLADLISYNEQFFGPGTRLTVL.

This clonotype was counted at least ten times. V and J are TRBV29-1 and TRBJ2-2, with a possible D match to TRBD2 (6 bases). This CDR3 is 15 amino acids long. With 4 bases removed from V and 0 bases from J, the gap between germline ends came to 12 bases. Germline V CDR1 and CDR2: SQVTM, ANQGSEA. The DNA of the CDR3 is TGCAGCGTTGGGGGGAGGTTCGCGAACACCGGGGAGCTGTTTTTT. This gives the protein CSVGGRFANTGELFF.

This clonotype has ten or more counts. J is TRBJ2-7 and V is TRBV28, with TRBD1 as a possible D gene (6 bases). Trimming removed 6 bases from V and 2 bases from J, with 17 bases in between. This CDR3 region has 15 residues. CDR1 and CDR2 from the germline V gene are MDHEN and SYDVKM. The CDR3 reads CASRTTGTHPYEQYF. The CDR3 nucleotides read TGTGCCAGCAGGACAACAGGGACCCACCCCTACGAGCAGTACTTC. Together with reference TRBV28 and TRBJ2-7, the CDR3 gives the full variable domain: DVKVTQSSRYLVKRTGEKVFLECVQDMDHENMFWYRQDPGLGLRLIYFSYDVKMKEKGDIPEGYSVSREKKERFSLILESASTNQTSMYLCASRTTGTHPYEQYFGPGTRLTVT.

This clonotype was seen repeatedly, ten times or more. The V gene is TRBV12-3 or TRBV12-4, the J gene TRBJ2-2; D gene uncertain. V lost 2 bases and J 1 base, leaving 5 bases between the germline ends. The CDR3 is 14 residues long. CDR3 coding DNA: TGTGCCAGCAGTTTATATATGAACACCGGGGAGCTGTTTTTT. Translating gives CASSLYMNTGELFF.

The V gene is TRBV12-3 or TRBV12-4, the J gene TRBJ2-1; the D is unclear. The CDR3 has 12 residues. V lost 1 base to trimming and J lost 13 bases, with 11 bases between them. DNA of the CDR3: TGTGCCAGCAGTTTAGGCTACCCCCTACAGTTCTTC. It yields the protein CASSLGYPLQFF.

This clonotype came up many times. The chain has TRBV12-3 or TRBV12-4 and TRBJ2-2; 7 positions agree with TRBD2. CDR3 size: 16 residues. The junction had 5 bases not matched to a gene; V was cut back by 2 bases and J by 2 bases. The CDR3, as DNA: TGTGCCAGCAGTTTAAGGGCTAGCGGTAACACCGGGGAGCTGTTTTTT. Translation: CASSLRASGNTGELFF.

A word on this clonotype: It may be a read error: a sequence one base away is much more abundant. The chain uses TRBV20-1 and TRBJ2-7, with D uncertain. The CDR3 spans 11 residues. Germline CDR1 reads DFQATT; CDR2 reads SNEGSKA (reference sequence). This chain's CDR3 is CSARPVYEPYF. Here the CDR3 DNA reads TGCAGTGCTAGGCCGGTCTACGAGCCGTACTTC.